The 22 T cell receptor beta chains reported below all come from one sample, sequenced in a study of T-cell memory formation after mild COVID-19. TCRdb fed the 5' RACE reads into MiXCR, producing one record per CDR3 protein. The sample consists of roughly 410,000 distinct CDR3 sequences, roughly 26% of them appearing once. Sequencing used PBMCs or a T cell subset sorted from them (not recorded which). The receptors stem from an adult woman who had mild COVID-19 (a few samples of this study predate the infection). Cell type and time point are not known.

The CDR3 is CASSARPGRDTQYF. The CDR3 nucleotides are TGTGCCAGCAGTGCTAGGCCAGGGAGGGATACGCAGTATTTT. The V gene is TRBV2, the J gene TRBJ2-3, with D possibly matching TRBD2 (6 bases). Germline V gene lookup returns CDR1 SNHLY and CDR2 FYNNEI. The CDR3 has 14 residues. Between the trimmed V and J ends, which lost 4 bases and 6 bases, there was a span of 14 bases.

The chain couples TRBV7-3 to TRBJ2-5; 8 bases are a match to TRBD2. V gave up 5 bases and J gave up 4 bases; unmatched junction bases: 6. The germline V gene encodes CDR1 SGHTA and CDR2 FQGTGA. CDR3 length: 14 residues. The DNA of the CDR3 is TGTGCCAGCAGCCTTGCGGGGGGTATAGAGACCCAGTACTTC. Amino acids: CASSLAGGIETQYF.

The chain joins TRBV5-1 to TRBJ2-1; possibly TRBD1 for D (5 bases). V was pared by 4 bases and J by 8 bases, with 13 bases between. This CDR3 spans 13 amino acids. Germline-derived CDR1 and CDR2 are SGHRS and YFSETQ. As DNA, the CDR3 is TGCGCCAGCAGCCAGGGTCAGGGTCATGAGCAGTTCTTC. This encodes CASSQGQGHEQFF.

This chain uses TRBV2 with TRBJ2-2; 7 bases align to TRBD1. This CDR3 region has 14 residues. The germline V gene encodes CDR1 SNHLY and CDR2 FYNNEI. V was pared by 6 bases and J by 3 bases, with 4 bases of the junction left unmatched. This CDR3 reads CASRMTGYTGELFF. The CDR3 DNA reads TGTGCCAGCAGAATGACAGGGTACACCGGGGAGCTGTTTTTT.

This clonotype was seen only a few times. The chain links TRBV24-1 to TRBJ2-1, with D hard to call. V gave up 4 bases and J gave up 7 bases, with 10 bases separating them. The V gene's germline CDR1 is KGHDR and CDR2 SFDVKD. There are 13 residues in the CDR3. The CDR3 DNA is TGTGCCACCAGTGAACGATCTTGGAATGAGCAGTTCTTC. It encodes CATSERSWNEQFF.

The CDR3 DNA reads TGTGCCAGCAGCTCGGACCATAGCACAGATACGCAGTATTTT. This encodes CASSSDHSTDTQYF. The V gene is TRBV5-6, the J gene TRBJ2-3; D remains unclear. This CDR3 spans 14 amino acids. Per the germline V gene, CDR1 is SGHDT and CDR2 is YYEEEE. Trimming took 3 bases from V and 0 from J, leaving 8 bases between them.

The chain is built from TRBV20-1 and TRBJ1-2, with 11 bases identical to TRBD1. Trimming took 3 bases from V and 4 from J; bases not matched to a gene: 16. Germline V CDR1 and CDR2: DFQATT, SNEGSKA (reference sequence). The CDR3 is made up of 18 amino acids. This CDR3 is CSASRIPGQGVRGYGYTF. The CDR3 DNA sequence: TGCAGTGCTAGTCGGATCCCGGGACAGGGGGTTAGAGGCTATGGCTACACCTTC.

This clonotype was seen only a few times. V and J are TRBV4-3 and TRBJ2-4; a possible D gene is TRBD1 (6 bases). Germline V gene data show CDR1 as LGHNA and CDR2 as YSLEER. The germline V and J ends were trimmed by 1 base and 6 bases, with 16 bases remaining between them. The CDR3 has 16 amino acids. This chain's CDR3 is CASSQGRAGVRNIQYF. The CDR3 DNA is TGCGCCAGCAGCCAAGGGCGGGCAGGGGTTAGAAACATTCAGTACTTC.

The chain uses TRBV2 and TRBJ2-2; possible D gene TRBD2, 6 bases. Trimming removed 6 bases at V and 1 base at J, with 9 bases between. This CDR3 comprises 14 residues. CDR1 SNHLY and CDR2 FYNNEI come from the germline V gene. The CDR3 is CASRPGLNTGELFF. As DNA, the CDR3 is TGTGCCAGCAGGCCGGGACTGAACACCGGGGAGCTGTTTTTT.

As regards this clonotype: Germline is not matched at one junction end, which may reflect a read error. The chain couples TRBV4-3 to TRBJ2-1; 8 bases align to TRBD2. This CDR3 is built from 17 residues. The germline V gene encodes CDR1 LGHNA and CDR2 YSLEER. In DNA form, the CDR3 reads TGCGCCAGCAGCCAAGATTTCGGGAGGGCCTCGGGTAATGAGGAGTTCTTC. Translated: CASSQDFGRASGNEEFF.

This clonotype was seen only a few times. The CDR3 DNA reads as TGTGCCAGTAGCCCCAGAGAGATCTATGGCTACACCTTC. Amino acids: CASSPREIYGYTF. The chain has TRBV19 and TRBJ1-2; D remains ambiguous. CDR3 length equals 13 residues. Germline CDR1 is LNHDA and CDR2 is SQIVND (reference sequence). V lost 6 bases and J 4 bases, leaving 12 bases between the germline ends.

This clonotype has more than one count but fewer than ten. The chain recombines TRBV19 with TRBJ2-1, with TRBD1 identical over 10 bases. The V gene end was trimmed by 3 bases and the J gene end by 7 bases; junction bases not matched to a gene: 6. The CDR3 is 15 amino acids. The germline CDR1 and CDR2 sequences are LNHDA and SQIVND (reference sequence). The DNA for the CDR3 is TGTGCCAGTAGTATGGCAGGGACAGGGGAGAATGAGCAGTTCTTC. Protein: CASSMAGTGENEQFF.

V usage is TRBV15 and J usage is TRBJ1-2; D is perhaps TRBD1 (6 bases). CDR3 length: 16 amino acids. Germline assignment: CDR1 LNHNV and CDR2 YYDKDF (reference sequence). Trimming took off 5 bases at V and 0 bases at J, with 16 bases between the two ends. In nucleotides, the CDR3 is TGTGCCACCAGCGGGGAACAGGGCCTTGCTAACTATGGCTACACCTTC. Protein: CATSGEQGLANYGYTF.

CDR3 region: CASRPPGQGSPEAFF. The CDR3 nucleotides read TGTGCCAGCAGGCCCCCGGGACAGGGTTCTCCTGAAGCTTTCTTT. The chain combines TRBV6-1 with TRBJ1-1; 9 bases are a match to TRBD1. The CDR3 totals 15 residues. Trimming took 6 bases from V and 6 from J; bases not matched to a gene: 11. CDR1 and CDR2 from the germline V gene are MNHNS and SASEGT.

The rearrangement links TRBV9 to TRBJ2-2; TRBD1 agrees at 8 bases. The CDR3 has 15 residues. In germline, CDR1 is SGDLS, CDR2 YYNGEE. The V and J ends lost 0 bases and 15 bases, in that order; junction bases with no gene match: 13. The DNA for the CDR3 is TGTGCCAGCAGCGTAGAGAGTCAGGGGGCCCAAGAGGTGTTTTTT. Translated: CASSVESQGAQEVFF. The variable domain in full, with the rest retrieved from reference TRBV9 and TRBJ2-2, is DSGVTQTPKHLITATGQRVTLRCSPRSGDLSVYWYQQSLDQGLQFLIQYYNGEERAKGNILERFSAQQFPDLHSELNLSSLELGDSALYFCASSVESQGAQEVFFGEGSRLTVL.

The V call is TRBV3-1, the J call TRBJ1-1, with D possibly matching TRBD1 (5 bases). The CDR3 loop spans 14 amino acids. Germline CDR1 reads LGHDT; CDR2 reads YNNKEL (reference sequence). Between the trimmed V and J ends, which lost 4 bases and 6 bases, there was a span of 15 bases. The CDR3 DNA is TGTGCCAGCAGCCCCCTGGCCGACAGCGCTGAAGCTTTCTTT. The encoded protein is CASSPLADSAEAFF.

Here the CDR3 reads CASSPGGTGYGYTF. CDR3 nucleotides: TGTGCCAGCAGCCCCGGTGGGACAGGGTATGGCTACACCTTC. The chain recombines TRBV7-6 with TRBJ1-2; TRBD1 matches at 9 bases. The CDR3 is made up of 14 amino acids. V dropped 5 bases and J dropped 5; count of bases not matched to a gene: 6. Per germline, CDR1 SGHVS and CDR2 FNYEAQ.

The chain joins TRBV10-1 to TRBJ1-6; 9 nucleotides match TRBD1. The ends lost 8 bases at V and 8 bases at J; junction bases unmatched: 4. Looked up from germline, CDR1 is WNHNN and CDR2 is SYGVQD (reference sequence). The CDR3 is made up of 13 amino acids. The DNA of the CDR3 is TGCGCCAGCCAGTGGGACAGGGATTCACCCCTCCACTTT. Its translation is CASQWDRDSPLHF.

This chain links TRBV3-1 with TRBJ1-1, with 9 nucleotides matching TRBD1. The CDR3 sequence is 14 residues long. CDR1 is LGHDT, CDR2 YNNKEL, per germline (reference sequence). Trimming removed 5 bases from V and 3 bases from J; junction bases left unmatched: 4. DNA of the CDR3: TGTGCCAGCAGCGGGACAGGGTTTCACACTGAAGCTTTCTTT. Protein product: CASSGTGFHTEAFF.

The rearrangement uses TRBV20-1 and TRBJ2-7; the match to TRBD2 covers 10 bases. CDR1 is DFQATT and CDR2 is SNEGSKA in the germline V gene (reference sequence). The CDR3 contains 16 residues. V gave up 0 bases and J gave up 6 bases; unmatched junction bases: 11. The CDR3 spells CSARDSRLAGAGEQYF. For the CDR3, the DNA is TGCAGTGCTAGAGATTCCCGGCTAGCGGGAGCTGGCGAGCAGTACTTC.

At least ten counts were recorded for this clonotype. This chain connects TRBV5-1 to TRBJ1-2, with D possibly being TRBD1 (6 bases). Germline V gene lookup returns CDR1 SGHRS and CDR2 YFSETQ. The CDR3 runs 15 residues. Trimming removed 0 bases from V and 9 bases from J, with 18 bases in between. CDR3: CASSLVGTNNKSYTF. The DNA of the CDR3 is TGCGCCAGCAGCTTGGTTGGGACAAACAATAAGAGCTACACCTTC.

The chain combines TRBV9 with TRBJ1-5; possible D gene TRBD1, 5 bases. The CDR3 covers 15 residues. Trimming pared 2 bases from V and 7 bases from J, leaving 16 bases between. The germline CDR1 and CDR2 sequences are SGDLS and YYNGEE. CDR3 sequence: CASSVGGISGQPQHF. The DNA of the CDR3 is TGTGCCAGCAGCGTTGGGGGTATTTCAGGACAGCCCCAGCATTTT.